Reported below is one TCR beta chain. The sample is drawn from a study of shared clonotypes between healthy human individuals. Profiled with immunoSEQ multiplex PCR; TCRdb holds only in-frame clones, not every one. The sample shows approximately 1,000,000 clones, approximately 80% of them seen only once. The clonotype comes from a man younger than 30 in good health. Some clones in this sample may be carry-over from other donors' samples. The sequenced sample was memory CD4+ T cells from PBMCs. Subset specified: CD45RA-negative fraction.

CDR3 sequence reads: CASSLTSIANTGELFF. The CDR3 DNA reads as TGCGCCAGCAGCTTGACTAGCATCGCGAACACCGGGGAGCTGTTTTTT. V and J are TRBV5-1 and TRBJ2-2; the D gene is possibly TRBD2 (6 bases). The CDR3 runs 16 residues. Germline V gene data show CDR1 as SGHRS and CDR2 as YFSETQ. V dropped 1 base and J dropped 0 bases, with 10 bases sitting between them. The complete variable domain, with remaining parts taken from reference TRBV5-1 and TRBJ2-2, reads KAGVTQTPRYLIKTRGQQVTLSCSPISGHRSVSWYQQTPGQGLQFLFEYFSETQRNKGNFPGRFSGRQFSNSRSEMNVSTLELGDSALYLCASSLTSIANTGELFFGEGSRLTVL.